The present T cell receptor (beta chain) was sequenced within a study of shared clonotypes between healthy human individuals (dated by TCRdb to about 2020). For the study in its entirety: A couple of women and a few men aged 18 to 49 years were included in the cohort. For each donor, CD4 naive and CD4 memory were each run on three plates, CD8 naive on two plates, and CD8 memory on one plate. To estimate repertoire size and how much clonotypes are shared between individuals, the study performed deep sequencing of blood TCR repertoires from a few healthy adults. Each donor's leukapheresis produced roughly between roughly 0.94 and 9.5 billion PBMCs. Different laboratories and diverse techniques were used to prepare libraries and sequence TCR repertoires, to increase sequencing depth and limit assay-specific biases. What the research found in general, with its limitations: Clonotypes shared by all four sorted-subset donors showed higher generation probabilities than non-shared clonotypes. Sampling was restricted to blood, and TCR repertoires in tissue are likely to differ from TCR repertoires in blood. Around 5.4% of naive CD4, roughly 3.6% of naive CD8, about 2.1% of memory CD4, and approximately 0.4% of memory CD8 clonotypes were shared across a handful of donors. Rarefaction of sorted-subset datasets indicated incomplete sequencing despite the large sequencing depth. Naive subsets generally had larger estimated clonotype richness than memory subsets. Pairwise subsampling indicated that sequencing depth was expected to affect the degree of clonotype sharing among donors. The small number of donors limited the genetic and exposure-history diversity represented.

The donors were healthy, HIV-negative adults with no recently reported acute infections or vaccinations. Only Caucasian adults living in Nashville, Tennessee, USA were represented among the donors. Magnetic negative selection was used to enrich CD4+ T cells, after which naive cells were positively selected on CD45RA and the negative fraction became the memory subset. Blood was collected by leukapheresis, and PBMCs were isolated by Ficoll-Histopaque density gradient centrifugation and then cryopreserved in liquid nitrogen vapor phase. Analytical flow cytometry was used to check the purity and quantity of each magnetically sorted T cell population. Genomic DNA was isolated from every sorted fraction and measured by UV absorbance on a Nanodrop 2000c. CDR3 length: 19 amino acids, cysteine to phenylalanine. Only the CDR3 part of the read is kept: 57 bases, read in frame from the first base. From the germline V gene, CDR1 is SGHVS and CDR2 is FQNEAQ. V is reduced by 3 bases and J by 4 bases, leaving a spacing of 26 bases between them.

This clone was picked up one time. What antigen it recognizes has not been identified. No base quality information exists; no much larger clone differs at one position. Using the deep immunoSEQ assay, TCR CDR3 regions were amplified from genomic DNA by multiplex PCR. For each cell subset, the extracted genomic DNA was distributed evenly across all wells of several immunoSEQ 96-well plates, and each plate served as one replicate. Each replicate PCR for sorted subsets received about 200 ng genomic DNA, equal to 30,000 or so T cell genomes. Purified libraries were measured with a Qubit 3.0 fluorometer, size-checked on a Bioanalyzer 2100, and measured again with the KAPA Library Quantification kit. Each immunoSEQ 96-well plate was sequenced on its own single-read 150-cycle Illumina NextSeq 550 flow cell. Under the source paper's analysis protocol: Because only junctional sequences without quality scores were contained in the immunoSEQ output, filtering matching that applied to full-length reads could not be performed. To assign V/J genes and CDR3, sequences were annotated using PyIR, a Python wrapper for IgBLAST v1.9, with IMGT germline references. Reads were filtered out if the reads had weak V/J assignments (E-value above 1e-6), no CDR3, stop codons, out-of-frame junctions, or ambiguous translated residues. V3J clonotypes were defined as sequences sharing the same inferred V gene, J gene, and CDR3 amino acid sequence. Percentage overlap between repertoires was calculated by dividing the number of shared unique clonotypes by the size of the smaller repertoire. RTK rarefaction, the Chao1 estimator, and Recon v2.1 estimates of unobserved clonotypes were used to assess repertoire richness. OLGA was used to compute generation probabilities for all TCRbeta clonotypes that the gDNA method yielded from a handful of donors. TCRdb took over this immuneACCESS table, retaining in-frame rearrangements with V and J assigned. Such tables are incomplete; in checked studies, under half of the missing clones stem from an unresolved V gene, and the remainder is unexplained. D and trimming come from the DNA, and the V and J calls and clone size come from that table. The sample profile shows about 990,000 clones; around three quarters of them were found once. Roughly 0.61% of the sample rests with the top ten.

The source material was memory CD4+ T cells from PBMCs. The sample's cell subset or site label, in plain terms: CD45RA-negative fraction. The receptor chain draws on TRBV7-8 and TRBJ2-3; TRBD2 is perhaps the D gene, given 5 matching bases. This clonotype originated in a man between 18 and 29 years old in good health. Some clones in this sample may be carry-over from other donors' samples. The DNA sequence is as follows: TGTGCCAGCAGCTTTACGGGAATGATAGGGCTAATGTTGTCAGATACGCAGTATTTT. Protein translation: CASSFTGMIGLMLSDTQYF. The entire variable domain, with the stretches around the CDR3 drawn from the reference TRBV7-8 and TRBJ2-3 proteins, is GAGVSQSPRYKVAKRGQDVALRCDPISGHVSLFWYQQALGQGPEFLTYFQNEAQLDKSGLPSDRFFAERPEGSVSTLKIQRTQQEDSAVYLCASSFTGMIGLMLSDTQYFGPGTRLTVL.